The clone carrying this T cell receptor (beta chain) was picked up many times. Its specificity is unknown. The data stem from a study of CD8+CD57+ T cells in acquired aplastic anemia. Study context: Sorted CD4+ and CD8+ cells gave a mean 3.2 ug DNA, range about 0.19 to 27.4 ug. General study findings and limits: Patients had approximately 30 CD8+ CDR3 sequences in common with controls (the shared set).

The sequenced patients had an expansion of CD8+CD57+ cells seen by flow cytometry. Germline CDR1 reads MNHNS; CDR2 reads SASEGT. This CDR3 is built from 15 residues. V was pared by 10 bases and J by 5 bases, with 13 bases of the junction left unmatched. The template for TCR beta VDJ and CDR3 sequence profiling was genomic DNA. In TCRdb, the reads were re-called with MiXCR into one record per CDR3 protein. The sample shows about 240,000 distinct CDR3 sequences, around half of them seen only once. Sequenced sample: sorted CD4+, CD8+, or CD8+CD57+ T cells (not recorded which) from PBMCs. This chain connects TRBV6-1 to TRBJ2-1, with 8 positions matching TRBD2. The clonotype was recovered from a human donor with aplastic anemia. The CDR3 loop reads CAMEGERGRNNEQFF. CDR3 nucleotide sequence: TGTGCCATGGAGGGTGAGCGGGGGAGGAACAATGAGCAGTTCTTC.